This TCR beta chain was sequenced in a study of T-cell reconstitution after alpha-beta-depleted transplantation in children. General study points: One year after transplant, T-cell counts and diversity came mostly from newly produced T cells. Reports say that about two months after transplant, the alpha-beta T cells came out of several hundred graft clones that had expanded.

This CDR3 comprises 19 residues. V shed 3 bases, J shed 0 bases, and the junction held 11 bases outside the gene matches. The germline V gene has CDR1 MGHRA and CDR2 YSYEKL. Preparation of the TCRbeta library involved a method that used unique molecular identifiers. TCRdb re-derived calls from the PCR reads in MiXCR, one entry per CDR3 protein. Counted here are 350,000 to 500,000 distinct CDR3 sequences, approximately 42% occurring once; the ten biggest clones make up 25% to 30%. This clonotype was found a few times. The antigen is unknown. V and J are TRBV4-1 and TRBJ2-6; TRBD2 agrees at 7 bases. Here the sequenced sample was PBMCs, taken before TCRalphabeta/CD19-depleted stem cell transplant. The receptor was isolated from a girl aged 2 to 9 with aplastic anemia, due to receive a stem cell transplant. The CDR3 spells CASSQGGWAGNSGANVLTF. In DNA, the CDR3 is TGCGCCAGCAGCCAGGGAGGGTGGGCAGGGAACTCTGGGGCCAACGTCCTGACTTTC.